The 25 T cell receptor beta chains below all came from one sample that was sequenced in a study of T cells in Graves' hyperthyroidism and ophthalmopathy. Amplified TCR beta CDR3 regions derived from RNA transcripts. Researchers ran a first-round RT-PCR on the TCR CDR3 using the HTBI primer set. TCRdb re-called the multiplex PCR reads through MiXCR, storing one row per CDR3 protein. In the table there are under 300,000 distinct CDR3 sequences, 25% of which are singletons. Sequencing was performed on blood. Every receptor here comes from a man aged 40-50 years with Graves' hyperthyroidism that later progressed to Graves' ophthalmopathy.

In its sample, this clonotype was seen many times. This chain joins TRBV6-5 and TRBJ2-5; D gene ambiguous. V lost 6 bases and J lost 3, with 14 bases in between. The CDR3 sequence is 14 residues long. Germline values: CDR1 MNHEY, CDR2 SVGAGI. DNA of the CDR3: TGTGCCAGCAGCTGGACCCCACAGAAAGAGACCCAGTACTTC. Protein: CASSWTPQKETQYF.

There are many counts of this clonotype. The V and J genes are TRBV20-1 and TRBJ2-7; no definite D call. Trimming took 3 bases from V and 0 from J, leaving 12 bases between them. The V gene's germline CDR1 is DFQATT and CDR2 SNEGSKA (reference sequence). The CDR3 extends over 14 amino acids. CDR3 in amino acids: CSASYRALSYEQYF. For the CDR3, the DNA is TGCAGTGCTAGTTACCGGGCCCTCTCCTACGAGCAGTACTTC.

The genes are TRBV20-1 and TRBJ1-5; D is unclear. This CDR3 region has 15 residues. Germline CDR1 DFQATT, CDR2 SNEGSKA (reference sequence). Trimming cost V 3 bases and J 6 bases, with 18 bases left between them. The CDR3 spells CSARVGKGVVQPQHF. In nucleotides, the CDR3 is TGCAGTGCTAGGGTCGGGAAGGGAGTAGTTCAGCCCCAGCATTTT.

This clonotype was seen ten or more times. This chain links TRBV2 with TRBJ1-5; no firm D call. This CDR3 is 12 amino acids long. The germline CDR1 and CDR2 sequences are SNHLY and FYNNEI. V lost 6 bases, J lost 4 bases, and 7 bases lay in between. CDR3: CASRADNQPQHF. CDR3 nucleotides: TGTGCCAGCAGGGCAGATAATCAGCCCCAGCATTTT.

The CDR3 nucleotides read TGTGCCAGCAGCGAAGGCCCCGGGCAGACCATGAACACTGAAGCTTTCTTT. It translates to CASSEGPGQTMNTEAFF. This chain connects TRBV27 to TRBJ1-1; D is uncertain. The V and J ends lost 6 bases and 0 bases respectively, with 20 bases between them. The CDR3 runs 17 residues. Per germline, CDR1 MNHEY and CDR2 SMNVEV (reference sequence).

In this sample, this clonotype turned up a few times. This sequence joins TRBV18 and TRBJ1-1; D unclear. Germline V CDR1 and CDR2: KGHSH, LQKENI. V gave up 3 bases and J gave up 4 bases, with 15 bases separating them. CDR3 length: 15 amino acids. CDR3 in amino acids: CASSPRPRRGTEAFF. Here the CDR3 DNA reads TGTGCCAGCTCACCCCGACCCCGACGGGGCACTGAAGCTTTCTTT.

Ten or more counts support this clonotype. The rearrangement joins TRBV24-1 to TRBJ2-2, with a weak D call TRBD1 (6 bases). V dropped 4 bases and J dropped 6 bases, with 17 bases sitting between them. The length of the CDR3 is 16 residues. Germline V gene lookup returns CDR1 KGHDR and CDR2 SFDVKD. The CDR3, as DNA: TGTGCCACCAGTGACCGCAGGGGCGACCCTCCCGGGGAGCTGTTTTTT. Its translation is CATSDRRGDPPGELFF.

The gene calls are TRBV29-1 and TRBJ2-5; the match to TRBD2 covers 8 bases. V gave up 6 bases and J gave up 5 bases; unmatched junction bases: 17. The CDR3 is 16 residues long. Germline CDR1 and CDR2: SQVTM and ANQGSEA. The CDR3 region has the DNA TGCAGCGTACTCCGGGGGGGGGTTTCTAGGTGGGAGACCCAGTACTTC. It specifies CSVLRGGVSRWETQYF.

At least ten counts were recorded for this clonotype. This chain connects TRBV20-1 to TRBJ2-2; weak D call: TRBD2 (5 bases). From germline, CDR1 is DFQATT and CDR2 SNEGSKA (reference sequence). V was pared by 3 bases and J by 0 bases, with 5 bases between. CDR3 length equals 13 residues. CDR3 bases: TGCAGTGCTAGCGGGACGAACACCGGGGAGCTGTTTTTT. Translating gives CSASGTNTGELFF.

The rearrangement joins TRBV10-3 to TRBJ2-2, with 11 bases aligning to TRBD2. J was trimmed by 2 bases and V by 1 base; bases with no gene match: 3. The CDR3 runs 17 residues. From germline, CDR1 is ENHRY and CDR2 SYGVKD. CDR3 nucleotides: TGTGCCATCAGTGAGTGGGGGACTAGCGGAAACACCGGGGAGCTGTTTTTT. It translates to CAISEWGTSGNTGELFF.

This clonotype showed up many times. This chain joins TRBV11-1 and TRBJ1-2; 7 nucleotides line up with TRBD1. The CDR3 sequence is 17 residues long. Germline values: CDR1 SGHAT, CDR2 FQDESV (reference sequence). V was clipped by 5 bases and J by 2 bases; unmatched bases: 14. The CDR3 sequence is CASSRSTGTAKNYGYTF. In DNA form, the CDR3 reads TGTGCCAGCAGCCGATCCACCGGGACAGCAAAAAACTATGGCTACACCTTC. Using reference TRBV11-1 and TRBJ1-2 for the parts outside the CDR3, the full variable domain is EAEVAQSPRYKITEKSQAVAFWCDPISGHATLYWYRQILGQGPELLVQFQDESVVDDSQLPKDRFSAERLKGVDSTLKIQPAELGDSAMYLCASSRSTGTAKNYGYTFGSGTRLTVV.

In DNA, the CDR3 is TGTGCCAGCAGTCAGACGGGGGGACGGTATGGCTACACCTTC. It translates to CASSQTGGRYGYTF. This chain uses TRBV6-2 or TRBV6-3 with TRBJ1-2; D perhaps matches TRBD1 (5 bases). The CDR3 has 14 residues. V was pared by 5 bases and J by 5 bases, with 15 bases between. CDR1 and CDR2 from the germline V gene are MNHEY and SVGEGT.

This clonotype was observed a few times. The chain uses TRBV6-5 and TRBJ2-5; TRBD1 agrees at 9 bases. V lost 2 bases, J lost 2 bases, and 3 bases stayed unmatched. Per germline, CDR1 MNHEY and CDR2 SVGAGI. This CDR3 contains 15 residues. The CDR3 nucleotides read TGTGCCAGCAGTTACCTAGACAGGGGGCAAGAGACCCAGTACTTC. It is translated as CASSYLDRGQETQYF.

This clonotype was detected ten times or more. The CDR3 region is CSASNNRVLNYGYTF. The DNA for the CDR3 is TGCAGTGCTAGCAATAACAGGGTACTTAACTATGGCTACACCTTC. V is TRBV20-1 and J is TRBJ1-2; D is perhaps TRBD1 (6 bases). The CDR3 has 15 residues. Trimming took 3 bases from V and 1 from J, leaving 15 bases between them. The germline gives CDR1 DFQATT, CDR2 SNEGSKA (reference sequence).

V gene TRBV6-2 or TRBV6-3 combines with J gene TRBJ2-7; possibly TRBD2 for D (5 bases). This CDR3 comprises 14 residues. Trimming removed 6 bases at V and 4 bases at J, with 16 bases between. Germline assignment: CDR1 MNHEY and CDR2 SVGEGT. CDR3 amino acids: CASSLPGEPYEQYF. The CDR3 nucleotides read TGTGCCAGCAGCCTGCCCGGGGAACCATACGAGCAGTACTTC.

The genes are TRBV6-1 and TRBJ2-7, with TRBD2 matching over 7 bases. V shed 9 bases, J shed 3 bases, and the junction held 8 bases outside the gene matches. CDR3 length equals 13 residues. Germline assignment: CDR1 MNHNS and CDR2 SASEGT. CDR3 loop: CARRGVPDYEQYF. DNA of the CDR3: TGTGCCAGACGGGGGGTTCCTGACTACGAGCAGTACTTC.

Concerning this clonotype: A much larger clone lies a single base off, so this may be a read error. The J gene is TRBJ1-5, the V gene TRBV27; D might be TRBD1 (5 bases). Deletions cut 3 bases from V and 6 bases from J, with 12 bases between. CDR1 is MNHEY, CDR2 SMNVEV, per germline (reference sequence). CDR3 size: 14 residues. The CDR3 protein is CASSFRGRGQPQHF. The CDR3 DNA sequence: TGTGCCAGCAGTTTTAGGGGACGGGGTCAGCCCCAGCATTTT.

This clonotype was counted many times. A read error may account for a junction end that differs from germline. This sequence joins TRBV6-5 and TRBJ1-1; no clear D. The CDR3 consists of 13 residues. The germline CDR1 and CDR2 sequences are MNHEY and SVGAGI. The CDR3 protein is CASGSSQNTGAFF. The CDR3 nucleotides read TGTGCCAGCGGTTCGAGCCAGAACACTGGAGCTTTCTTT.

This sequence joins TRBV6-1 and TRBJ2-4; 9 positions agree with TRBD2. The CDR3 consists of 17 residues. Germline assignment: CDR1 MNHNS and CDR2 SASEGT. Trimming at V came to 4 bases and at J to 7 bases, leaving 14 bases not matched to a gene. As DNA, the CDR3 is TGTGCCAGCAGTGGTGGGTCTCGCGGGAGGGGGGTGAACATTCAGTACTTC. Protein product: CASSGGSRGRGVNIQYF.

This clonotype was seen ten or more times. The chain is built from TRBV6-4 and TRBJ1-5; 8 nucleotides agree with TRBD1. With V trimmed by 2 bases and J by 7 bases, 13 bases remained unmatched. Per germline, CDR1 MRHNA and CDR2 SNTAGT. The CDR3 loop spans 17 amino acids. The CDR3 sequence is CASSDTTDRVVGQPQHF. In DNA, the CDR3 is TGTGCCAGCAGTGACACTACGGACAGGGTCGTAGGGCAGCCCCAGCATTTT.

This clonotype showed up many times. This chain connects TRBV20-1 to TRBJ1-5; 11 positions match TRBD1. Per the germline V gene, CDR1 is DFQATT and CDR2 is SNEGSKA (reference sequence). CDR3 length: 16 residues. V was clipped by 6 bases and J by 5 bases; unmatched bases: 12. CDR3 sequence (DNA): TGCAGTGCCCTCTTCGGGACAGGGGGTGATCATCAGCCCCAGCATTTT. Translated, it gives CSALFGTGGDHQPQHF.

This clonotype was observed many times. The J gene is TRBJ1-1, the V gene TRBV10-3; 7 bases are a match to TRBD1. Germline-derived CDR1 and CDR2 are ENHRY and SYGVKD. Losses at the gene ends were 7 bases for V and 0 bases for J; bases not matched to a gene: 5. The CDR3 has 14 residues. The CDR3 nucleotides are TGTGCCATCAAAAGGGACAGCTTGAACACTGAAGCTTTCTTT. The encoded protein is CAIKRDSLNTEAFF.

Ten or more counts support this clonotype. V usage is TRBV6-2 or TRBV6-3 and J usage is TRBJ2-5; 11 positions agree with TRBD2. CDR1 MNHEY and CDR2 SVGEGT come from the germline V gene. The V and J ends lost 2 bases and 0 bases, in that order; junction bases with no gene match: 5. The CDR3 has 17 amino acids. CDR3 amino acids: CASSYGTSGKYQETQYF. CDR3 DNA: TGTGCCAGCAGTTACGGGACTAGCGGCAAGTACCAAGAGACCCAGTACTTC.

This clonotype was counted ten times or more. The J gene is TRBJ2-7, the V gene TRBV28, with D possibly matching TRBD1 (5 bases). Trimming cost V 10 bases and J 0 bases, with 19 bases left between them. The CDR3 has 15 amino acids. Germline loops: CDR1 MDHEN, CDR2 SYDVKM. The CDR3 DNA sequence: TGTGCCACCGAGCCGCAGGGTGGCTTCTCCTACGAGCAGTACTTC. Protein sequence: CATEPQGGFSYEQYF.

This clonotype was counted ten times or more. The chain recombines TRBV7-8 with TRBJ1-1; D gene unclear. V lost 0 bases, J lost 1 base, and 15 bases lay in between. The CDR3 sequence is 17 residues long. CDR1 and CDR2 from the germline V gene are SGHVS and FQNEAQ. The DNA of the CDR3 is TGTGCCAGCAGCTTAGCGCAAGTCGACGTTTGGAACACTGAAGCTTTCTTT. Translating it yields CASSLAQVDVWNTEAFF.